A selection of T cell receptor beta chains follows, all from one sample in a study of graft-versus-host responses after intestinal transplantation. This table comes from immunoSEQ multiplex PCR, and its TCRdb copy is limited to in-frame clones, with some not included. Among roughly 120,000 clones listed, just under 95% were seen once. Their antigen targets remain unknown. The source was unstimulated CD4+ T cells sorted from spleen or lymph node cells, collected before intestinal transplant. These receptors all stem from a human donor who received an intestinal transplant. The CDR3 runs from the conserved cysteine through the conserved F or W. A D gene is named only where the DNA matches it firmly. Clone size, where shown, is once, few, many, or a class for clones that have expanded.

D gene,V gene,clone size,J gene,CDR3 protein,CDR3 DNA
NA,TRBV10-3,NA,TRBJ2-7,CAISDRGGRTYEQYF,TGTGCCATCAGTGACCGTGGTGGTCGGACCTACGAGCAGTACTTC
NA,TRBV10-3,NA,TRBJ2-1,CAISESKVGADPYNEQFF,TGTGCCATCAGTGAGTCGAAGGTGGGGGCCGACCCCTACAATGAGCAGTTCTTC
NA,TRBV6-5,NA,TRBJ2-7,CASSYRFAYEQYF,TGTGCCAGCAGTTACCGATTCGCGTACGAGCAGTACTTC
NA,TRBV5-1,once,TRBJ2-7,CASSLTAGGGHEQYF,TGCGCCAGCAGCTTGACGGCAGGGGGGGGCCACGAGCAGTACTTC
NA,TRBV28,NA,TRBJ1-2,CASSLIGGGYTF,TGTGCCAGCAGTTTAATAGGGGGTGGCTACACCTTC
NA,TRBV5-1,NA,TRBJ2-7,CASSLEGTYEQYF,TGCGCCAGCAGCTTGGAGGGGACCTACGAGCAGTACTTC
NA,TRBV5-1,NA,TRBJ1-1,CASSLPQGTNTEAFF,TGCGCCAGCAGCTTACCTCAGGGAACAAACACTGAAGCTTTCTTT
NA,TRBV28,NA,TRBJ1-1,CASSPGGTYFTEAFF,TGTGCCAGCAGTCCCGGGGGGACTTATTTCACTGAAGCTTTCTTT
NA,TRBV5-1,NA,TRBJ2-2,CASSDRGTGTGELFF,TGCGCCAGCAGCGATCGTGGTACCGGCACCGGGGAGCTGTTTTTT
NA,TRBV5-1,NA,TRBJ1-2,CASSWGGADNYGYTF,TGCGCCAGCAGTTGGGGAGGCGCGGACAACTATGGCTACACCTTC
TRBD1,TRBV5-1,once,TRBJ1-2,CASSPSTGVYGYTF,TGCGCCAGCAGCCCTTCGACAGGGGTCTATGGCTACACCTTC
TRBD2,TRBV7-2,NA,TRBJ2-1,CASSLSRTSGSYNEQFF,TGTGCCAGCAGCTTAAGTCGGACTAGCGGGTCCTACAATGAGCAGTTCTTC
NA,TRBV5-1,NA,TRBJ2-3,CASSLRTAADTQYF,TGCGCCAGCAGCTTGCGGACAGCAGCAGATACGCAGTATTTT
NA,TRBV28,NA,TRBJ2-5,CASSPNRVSAETQYF,TGTGCCAGCAGCCCGAACAGGGTTTCGGCAGAGACCCAGTACTTC
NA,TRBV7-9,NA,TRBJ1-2,CASSLADRTYGYTF,TGTGCCAGCAGCTTGGCTGACAGAACCTATGGCTACACCTTC
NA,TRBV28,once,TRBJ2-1,CASSLYRVSGNEQFF,TGTGCCAGCAGTCTCTACAGGGTTTCGGGCAATGAGCAGTTCTTC
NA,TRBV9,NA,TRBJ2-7,CASSSRAAPPYEQYF,TGTGCCAGCAGCTCCCGGGCGGCCCCCCCGTACGAGCAGTACTTC
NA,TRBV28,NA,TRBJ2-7,CASSMTDYEQYF,TGTGCCAGCAGTATGACAGACTACGAGCAGTACTTC
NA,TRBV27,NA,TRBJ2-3,CASSSGPWGTDTQYF,TGTGCCAGCAGTTCGGGACCCTGGGGTACAGATACGCAGTATTTT
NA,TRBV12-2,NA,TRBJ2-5,CASRLEGYGLWHF,TGTGCAAGTCGCTTAGAGGGGTACGGGCTTTGGCACTTC
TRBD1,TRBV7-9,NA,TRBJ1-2,CASSLRTGGDGYTF,TGTGCCAGCAGCCTTCGGACAGGGGGCGACGGCTACACCTTC
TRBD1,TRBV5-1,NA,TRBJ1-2,CASSDPGTGINYGYTF,TGCGCCAGCAGCGACCCCGGGACAGGGATCAACTATGGCTACACCTTC
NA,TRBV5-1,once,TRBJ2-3,CASSPPWVGRTDTQYF,TGCGCCAGCAGCCCGCCGTGGGTGGGACGCACAGATACGCAGTATTTT